The TCR beta chain described here comes from a study of blood T cell repertoires in COVID-19. Study summary: From the United States, Italy and Spain came samples of acute and convalescent COVID-19. Sample material is recorded as cDNA or gDNA derived from T cells, B-cell-depleted T cells, or PBMCs.

The CDR3 length is 13 residues. With 6 bases removed from V and 8 bases from J, the gap between germline ends came to 14 bases. Germline-derived CDR1 and CDR2 are SGHTA and FQGNSA. In the original analysis: Amplification of reference gene primers provided the estimated nucleated cell counts. Profiling relied on immunoSEQ multiplex PCR, and the TCRdb table lists in-frame clones only, not all of them. V and J calls and clone size are as listed in that table; D and trimming were resolved from the DNA. The sample shows 150,000 to 180,000 clones, around 84% of them seen only once. This sequence was found in a man aged 80 or over with acute or convalescent COVID-19. The sequenced sample was peripheral blood. V usage is TRBV7-2 and J usage is TRBJ2-1; maybe TRBD1 (6 bases). CDR3 amino acids: CASRRPQGYEQFF. CDR3 nucleotide sequence: TGTGCCAGCAGACGCCCACAGGGATATGAGCAGTTCTTC.